Detailed here is one TCR beta chain. This entry comes from a study of blood T cell repertoires in COVID-19. The data were produced by immunoSEQ multiplex PCR, yet TCRdb's version contains in-frame clones alone and is incomplete. The sample consists of tens of thousands of clones, roughly four fifths of them appearing once. The TCR comes from a woman at least 80 years old with active or convalescent COVID-19. The source material was peripheral blood.

The CDR3 region has the DNA TGTGCCAGCAGTTTCCAGGGGACAGGGTTGGACTATGGCTACACCTTC. It codes for CASSFQGTGLDYGYTF. The chain recombines TRBV28 with TRBJ1-2, with 9 bases matching TRBD1. CDR1 is MDHEN and CDR2 is SYDVKM in the germline V gene. Trimming cost V 3 bases and J 3 bases; bases outside gene matches: 8. CDR3 size: 16 residues.